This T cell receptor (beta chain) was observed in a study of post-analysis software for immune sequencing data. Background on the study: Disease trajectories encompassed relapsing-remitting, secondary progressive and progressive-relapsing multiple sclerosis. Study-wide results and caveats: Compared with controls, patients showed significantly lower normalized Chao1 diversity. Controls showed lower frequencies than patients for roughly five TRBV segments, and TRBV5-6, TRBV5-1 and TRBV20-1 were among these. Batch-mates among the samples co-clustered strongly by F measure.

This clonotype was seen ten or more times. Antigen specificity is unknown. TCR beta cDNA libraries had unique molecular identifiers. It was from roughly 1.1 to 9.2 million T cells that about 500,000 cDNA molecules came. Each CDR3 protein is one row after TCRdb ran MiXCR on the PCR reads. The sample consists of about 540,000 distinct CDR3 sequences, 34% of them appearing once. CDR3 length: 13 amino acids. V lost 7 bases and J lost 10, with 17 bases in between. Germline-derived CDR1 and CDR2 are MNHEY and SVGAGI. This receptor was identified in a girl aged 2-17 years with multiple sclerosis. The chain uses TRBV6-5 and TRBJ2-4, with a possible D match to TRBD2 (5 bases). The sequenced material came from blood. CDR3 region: CASTRGRDGIQYF. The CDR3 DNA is TGTGCCAGCACCCGAGGGAGAGACGGAATTCAGTACTTC.